One sample yielded the 24 T cell receptor beta chains listed below, sequenced in a study of blood T cell repertoires in COVID-19. The data were produced by immunoSEQ multiplex PCR, yet TCRdb's version contains in-frame clones alone and is incomplete. The sample records about 180,000 clones, about 88% being singletons. Sample: peripheral blood. These TCRs come from a woman in her thirties with active or convalescent COVID-19.

The chain links TRBV21-1 to TRBJ2-2; the D segment call TRBD1 is taken from the table without a DNA check. TRBV21-1 is assigned pseudogene status. The CDR3 has 17 residues. The CDR3 loop is CASSMGHTGESTGELFF. The CDR3 DNA sequence: TGTGCCAGCAGCATGGGGCATACAGGGGAGAGCACCGGGGAGCTGTTTTTT.

V is TRBV6-4 and J is TRBJ1-2; 9 positions match TRBD1. This CDR3 region has 14 residues. Trimming at V came to 4 bases and at J to 7 bases, leaving 7 bases not matched to a gene. The germline CDR1 and CDR2 sequences are MRHNA and SNTAGT. This CDR3 reads CASSATQGARGYTF. The CDR3 bases are TGTGCCAGCAGTGCGACACAGGGGGCGCGTGGCTACACCTTC.

The gene calls are TRBV5-4 and TRBJ2-1; D might be TRBD2 (6 bases). There are 14 residues in the CDR3. The ends were cut back, 2 bases at V and 7 bases at J, with 13 bases in the middle. CDR1 is SGHNT and CDR2 is YYREEE in the germline V gene (reference sequence). CDR3 DNA: TGTGCCAGCAGCTTAGGAGGCCGGGGGAATGAGCAGTTCTTC. Encoded protein: CASSLGGRGNEQFF.

The chain couples TRBV21-1 to TRBJ1-6; the table's D call TRBD1 went unverified against the DNA. TRBV21-1 is a pseudogene segment. The CDR3 covers 14 residues. CDR3 bases: TGTGCCAGCAGCCCCGGACAGGGTAATTCACCCCTCCACTTT. Encoded protein: CASSPGQGNSPLHF.

V gene TRBV27 combines with J gene TRBJ1-6; 7 bases map to TRBD1. J gave up 3 bases and V 2 bases, and 1 base lay outside the gene matches. The CDR3 loop spans 15 amino acids. The germline V gene encodes CDR1 MNHEY and CDR2 SMNVEV (reference sequence). CDR3 bases: TGTGCCAGCAGTTTAAGGGACAGCTATAATTCACCCCTCCACTTT. Its translation is CASSLRDSYNSPLHF.

This clone was found once. The rearrangement joins TRBV18 to TRBJ1-2; D may be TRBD1 (6 bases). Germline V gene data show CDR1 as KGHSH and CDR2 as LQKENI. This CDR3 region has 16 residues. Deletions cut 6 bases from V and 4 bases from J, with 21 bases between. The CDR3 sequence is CASSRAGTSFGYGYTF. The CDR3 DNA reads TGTGCCAGCTCTCGAGCCGGGACATCCTTTGGCTATGGCTACACCTTC.

V and J are TRBV10-1 and TRBJ2-7, with D tentatively TRBD1 (5 bases). The CDR3 extends over 11 amino acids. CDR1 and CDR2 from the germline V gene are WNHNN and SYGVQD (reference sequence). V dropped 6 bases and J dropped 3 bases, with 6 bases sitting between them. The CDR3 reads CASSDSYEQYF. CDR3 sequence (DNA): TGCGCCAGCAGCGACAGCTACGAGCAGTACTTC.

The genes are TRBV18 and TRBJ1-1; 8 nucleotides line up with TRBD1. The V and J ends lost 4 bases and 1 base, in that order; junction bases with no gene match: 5. This CDR3 is 15 amino acids long. Germline values: CDR1 KGHSH, CDR2 LQKENI. The CDR3 DNA sequence: TGTGCCAGCTCACTTTTGGACAGGGCGAACACTGAAGCTTTCTTT. It codes for CASSLLDRANTEAFF.

This chain uses TRBV7-9 with TRBJ1-2; D is perhaps TRBD1 (5 bases). CDR3 length: 16 residues. CDR1 and CDR2 from the germline V gene are SEHNR and FQNEAQ (reference sequence). Trimming took 1 base from V and 4 from J, leaving 16 bases between them. Here the CDR3 DNA reads TGTGCCAGCAGCTTAGTAGGAAGGCGGGACTTCTATGGCTACACCTTC. Its translation is CASSLVGRRDFYGYTF. The variable domain in full, with the rest retrieved from reference TRBV7-9 and TRBJ1-2, is DTGVSQNPRHKITKRGQNVTFRCDPISEHNRLYWYRQTLGQGPEFLTYFQNEAQLEKSRLLSDRFSAERPKGSFSTLEIQRTEQGDSAMYLCASSLVGRRDFYGYTFGSGTRLTVV.

This chain connects TRBV10-3 to TRBJ2-1, with D possibly being TRBD1 (6 bases). The CDR3 spans 16 residues. Germline CDR1 is ENHRY and CDR2 is SYGVKD. Trimming left V 6 bases short and J 4 bases short, with 19 bases between. This chain's CDR3 is CAISSGTARGYNEQFF. Written as DNA, the CDR3 is TGTGCCATCAGCTCCGGGACGGCAAGGGGGTACAATGAGCAGTTCTTC.

The chain has TRBV4-1 and TRBJ1-6, with D unclear. This CDR3 is 15 amino acids long. Germline CDR1 MGHRA, CDR2 YSYEKL. V was trimmed by 2 bases and J by 7 bases, leaving 12 bases between them. The CDR3 reads CASSQPHGLNSPLHF. CDR3 DNA sequence: TGCGCCAGCAGCCAACCTCATGGACTAAATTCACCCCTCCACTTT.

V is TRBV19 and J is TRBJ1-1; no reliable D call. Germline CDR1 reads LNHDA; CDR2 reads SQIVND (reference sequence). The CDR3 runs 13 residues. Trimming pared 7 bases from V and 1 base from J, leaving 10 bases between. The CDR3 reads CASKLSRNTEAFF. The CDR3 nucleotides read TGTGCCAGTAAGCTTAGCAGGAACACTGAAGCTTTCTTT.

The rearrangement joins TRBV6-5 to TRBJ1-1; D is possibly TRBD1 (6 bases). The CDR3 consists of 12 residues. The germline V and J ends were trimmed by 8 bases and 2 bases, with 9 bases remaining between them. The germline CDR1 and CDR2 sequences are MNHEY and SVGAGI. The CDR3 DNA follows: TGTGCCAGCCAACAGGGTAACACTGAAGCTTTCTTT. Residues: CASQQGNTEAFF.

The genes are TRBV5-1 and TRBJ2-2; D ambiguous. Per the germline V gene, CDR1 is SGHRS and CDR2 is YFSETQ. Trimming removed 0 bases from V and 0 bases from J, with 6 bases in between. The CDR3 loop spans 15 amino acids. In nucleotides, the CDR3 is TGCGCCAGCAGCTTGGACAACCCGAACACCGGGGAGCTGTTTTTT. Translation gives CASSLDNPNTGELFF.

The V gene is TRBV6-5, the J gene TRBJ1-2; 7 bases are a match to TRBD1. The CDR3 is 15 amino acids. V shed 4 bases, J shed 4 bases, and the junction held 9 bases outside the gene matches. Germline V gene sequence: CDR1 MNHEY, CDR2 SVGAGI. For the CDR3, the DNA is TGTGCCAGCAGTTTTCTCGCCGGGACAGCCTATGGCTACACCTTC. Protein sequence: CASSFLAGTAYGYTF.

This chain uses TRBV25-1 with TRBJ1-3; D unresolved. The CDR3 sequence is 16 residues long. Trimming took 2 bases from V and 4 from J, leaving 15 bases between them. In germline, CDR1 is MGHDK, CDR2 SYGVNS. Here the CDR3 reads CASSENTGGIGNTIYF. CDR3 sequence (DNA): TGTGCCAGCAGTGAAAATACTGGAGGTATAGGAAACACCATATATTTT.

This clone came up a few times. The gene calls are TRBV24-1 and TRBJ2-3; 7 bases align to TRBD2. V shed 5 bases, J shed 1 base, and the junction held 14 bases outside the gene matches. CDR3 length equals 18 residues. CDR1 is KGHDR, CDR2 SFDVKD, per germline. The CDR3 is CATSAPRGSGWGTDTQYF. In DNA, the CDR3 is TGTGCCACCAGTGCCCCCCGGGGTAGCGGGTGGGGCACAGATACGCAGTATTTT.

The chain employs TRBV28 and TRBJ2-7; 8 bases align to TRBD2. Trimming took 5 bases from V and 4 from J; bases not matched to a gene: 13. The CDR3 totals 16 residues. CDR1 is MDHEN and CDR2 is SYDVKM in the germline V gene. The chain's CDR3 is CASSLLGSGREYEQYF. Here the CDR3 DNA reads TGTGCCAGCAGTCTGTTGGGGAGCGGGAGAGAATACGAGCAGTACTTC. Complete variable domain (other parts from reference TRBV28 and TRBJ2-7): DVKVTQSSRYLVKRTGEKVFLECVQDMDHENMFWYRQDPGLGLRLIYFSYDVKMKEKGDIPEGYSVSREKKERFSLILESASTNQTSMYLCASSLLGSGREYEQYFGPGTRLTVT.

V gene TRBV28 combines with J gene TRBJ1-6; 8 nucleotides align to TRBD1. With V trimmed by 3 bases and J by 9 bases, 7 bases remained unmatched. The CDR3 covers 15 residues. CDR1 MDHEN and CDR2 SYDVKM come from the germline V gene. CDR3 region: CASSFSRGLGSPLHF. DNA of the CDR3: TGTGCCAGCAGTTTTTCCAGGGGGCTGGGTTCACCCCTCCACTTT.

This rearrangement joins TRBV5-4 to TRBJ2-7; 11 positions agree with TRBD2. The V gene's germline CDR1 is SGHNT and CDR2 YYREEE (reference sequence). The CDR3 contains 16 residues. Unmatched junction bases numbered 8, after V lost 3 bases and J lost 3 bases. The CDR3 sequence: CASSSGTSGDVYEQYF. CDR3 sequence (DNA): TGTGCCAGCAGCTCGGGGACTAGCGGTGATGTCTACGAGCAGTACTTC.

J is TRBJ1-4 and V is TRBV11-2, with TRBD1 as a possible D gene (5 bases). The CDR3 runs to 14 residues. Germline CDR1 SGHAT, CDR2 FQNNGV. With 2 bases removed from V and 1 base from J, the gap between germline ends came to 5 bases. The CDR3 region has the DNA TGTGCCAGCAGCTTAACAGGAACTAATGAAAAACTGTTTTTT. Translating it yields CASSLTGTNEKLFF.

V is TRBV9 and J is TRBJ1-2; TRBD1 matches at 10 bases. The CDR3 covers 15 residues. The V gene's germline CDR1 is SGDLS and CDR2 YYNGEE. The V gene end was trimmed by 4 bases and the J gene end by 8 bases; junction bases not matched to a gene: 11. The CDR3 nucleotides are TGTGCCAGCAGCCACCAATCCGGGACAGGGGACGGCTACACCTTC. Residues: CASSHQSGTGDGYTF.

The genes are TRBV19 and TRBJ1-6; D may be TRBD1 (5 bases). Germline-derived CDR1 and CDR2 are LNHDA and SQIVND (reference sequence). V was clipped by 4 bases and J by 9 bases, with 10 bases between them. The CDR3 has 13 amino acids. The CDR3 coding sequence is TGTGCCAGTAGTAGGTCGGGGGGTTCACCCCTCCACTTT. Translated: CASSRSGGSPLHF.

This chain uses TRBV28 with TRBJ1-4; D uncertain. The CDR3 extends over 14 amino acids. Trimming took 8 bases from V and 3 from J, leaving 13 bases between them. The germline V gene has CDR1 MDHEN and CDR2 SYDVKM. Here the CDR3 reads CASCSGGSNEKLFF. DNA of the CDR3: TGTGCCAGCTGCTCGGGAGGGTCTAATGAAAAACTGTTTTTT.